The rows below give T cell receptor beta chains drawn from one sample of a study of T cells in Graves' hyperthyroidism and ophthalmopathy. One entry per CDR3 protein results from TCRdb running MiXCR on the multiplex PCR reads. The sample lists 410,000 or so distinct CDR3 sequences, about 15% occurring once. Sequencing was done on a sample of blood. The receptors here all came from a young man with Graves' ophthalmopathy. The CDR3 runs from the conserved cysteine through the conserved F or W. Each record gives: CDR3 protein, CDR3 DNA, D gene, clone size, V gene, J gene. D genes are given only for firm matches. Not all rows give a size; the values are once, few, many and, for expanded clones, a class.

CDR3 protein: CASSIDVRTSGYTGELFF
CDR3 DNA: TGTGCCAGTAGTATTGATGTGAGGACTAGCGGTTACACCGGGGAGCTGTTTTTT
D gene: TRBD2
clone size: many
V gene: TRBV19
J gene: TRBJ2-2

CDR3 protein: CASSHRVGRVYEQYF
CDR3 DNA: TGTGCCAGCAGCCATAGGGTGGGCAGAGTCTACGAGCAGTACTTC
D gene: -
clone size: many
V gene: TRBV7-9
J gene: TRBJ2-7

CDR3 protein: CASTEPGSYTF
CDR3 DNA: TGTGCCAGCACCGAGCCTGGGAGCTACACCTTC
D gene: -
clone size: many
V gene: TRBV2
J gene: TRBJ1-2

CDR3 protein: CASSDGLAGTYEQYF
CDR3 DNA: TGTGCCAGCAGCGACGGACTAGCGGGGACTTACGAGCAGTACTTC
D gene: TRBD2
clone size: many
V gene: TRBV2
J gene: TRBJ2-7

CDR3 protein: CASSQILGTGSSYEQYF
CDR3 DNA: TGCGCCAGCAGCCAAATATTAGGGACAGGGTCCTCCTACGAGCAGTACTTC
D gene: TRBD1
clone size: -
V gene: TRBV4-1
J gene: TRBJ2-7

CDR3 protein: CASSKQDHYGYTF
CDR3 DNA: TGTGCCAGCAGCAAACAAGACCACTATGGCTACACCTTC
D gene: -
clone size: many
V gene: TRBV13
J gene: TRBJ1-2

CDR3 protein: CASSPQTGFGNEQFF
CDR3 DNA: TGCGCCAGCAGTCCTCAGACAGGGTTTGGCAATGAGCAGTTCTTC
D gene: TRBD1
clone size: many
V gene: TRBV5-1
J gene: TRBJ2-1

CDR3 protein: CASRLARANYGYTF
CDR3 DNA: TGTGCCAGCCGACTCGCCAGGGCTAACTATGGCTACACCTTC
D gene: -
clone size: many
V gene: TRBV27
J gene: TRBJ1-2

CDR3 protein: CATSRLAGDMASYTF
CDR3 DNA: TGTGCCACCTCCCGTTTGGCGGGAGATATGGCTAGCTACACCTTC
D gene: -
clone size: -
V gene: TRBV15
J gene: TRBJ1-2

CDR3 protein: CASSRQGFFTDTQYF
CDR3 DNA: TGTGCCAGCAGTCGACAGGGGTTTTTCACAGATACGCAGTATTTT
D gene: TRBD1
clone size: -
V gene: TRBV6-1
J gene: TRBJ2-3

CDR3 protein: CASSLSFGSGLAGDEQYF
CDR3 DNA: TGTGCCAGCAGCTTAAGTTTTGGAAGTGGGCTAGCGGGAGACGAGCAGTACTTC
D gene: TRBD2
clone size: few
V gene: TRBV7-2
J gene: TRBJ2-7

CDR3 protein: CASSTLAGADQETQYF
CDR3 DNA: TGTGCCAGTAGTACACTAGCGGGAGCCGACCAAGAGACCCAGTACTTC
D gene: TRBD2
clone size: -
V gene: TRBV19
J gene: TRBJ2-5